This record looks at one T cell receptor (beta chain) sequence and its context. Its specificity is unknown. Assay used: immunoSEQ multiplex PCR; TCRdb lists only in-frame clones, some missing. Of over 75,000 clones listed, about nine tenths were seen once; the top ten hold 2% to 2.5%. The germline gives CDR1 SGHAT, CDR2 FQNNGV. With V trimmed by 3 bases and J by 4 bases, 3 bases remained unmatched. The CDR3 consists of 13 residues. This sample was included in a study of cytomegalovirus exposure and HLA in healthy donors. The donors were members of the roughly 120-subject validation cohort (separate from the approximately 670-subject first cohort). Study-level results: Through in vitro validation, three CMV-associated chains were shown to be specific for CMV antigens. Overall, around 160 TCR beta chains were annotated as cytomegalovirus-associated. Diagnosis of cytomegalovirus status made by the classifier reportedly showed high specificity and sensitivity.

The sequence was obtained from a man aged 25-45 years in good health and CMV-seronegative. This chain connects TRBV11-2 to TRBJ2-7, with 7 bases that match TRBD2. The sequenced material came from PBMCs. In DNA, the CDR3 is TGTGCCAGCAGCTTGGTTAGCGGGTACGAGCAGTACTTC. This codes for CASSLVSGYEQYF.